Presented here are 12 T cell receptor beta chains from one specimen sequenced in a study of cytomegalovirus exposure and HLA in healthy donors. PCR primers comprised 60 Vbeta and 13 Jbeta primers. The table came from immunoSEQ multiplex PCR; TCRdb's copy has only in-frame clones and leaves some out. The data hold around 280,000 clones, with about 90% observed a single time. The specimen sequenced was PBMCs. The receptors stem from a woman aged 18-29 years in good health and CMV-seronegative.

In nucleotides, the CDR3 is TGCGCCAGCAGCTTTTCCGGGACAGGGTCCTACGAGCAGTACTTC. This sequence encodes CASSFSGTGSYEQYF. This sequence joins TRBV5-1 and TRBJ2-7, with 9 bases aligning to TRBD1. This CDR3 has 15 residues. V was clipped by 2 bases and J by 1 base; unmatched bases: 4. Looked up from germline, CDR1 is SGHRS and CDR2 is YFSETQ.

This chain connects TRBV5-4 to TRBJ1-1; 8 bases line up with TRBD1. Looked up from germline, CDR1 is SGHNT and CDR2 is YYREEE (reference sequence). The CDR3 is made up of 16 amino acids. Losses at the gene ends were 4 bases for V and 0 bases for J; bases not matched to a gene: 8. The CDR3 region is CASSLTGGPMNTEAFF. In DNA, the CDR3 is TGTGCCAGCAGCCTCACAGGGGGTCCAATGAACACTGAAGCTTTCTTT.

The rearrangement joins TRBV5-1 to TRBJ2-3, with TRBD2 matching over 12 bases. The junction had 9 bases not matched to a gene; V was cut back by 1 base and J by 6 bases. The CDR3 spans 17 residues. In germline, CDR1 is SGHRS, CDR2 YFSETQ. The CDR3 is CASSLLMTSGGADTQYF. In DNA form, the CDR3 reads TGCGCCAGCAGCTTGCTGATGACTAGCGGGGGTGCGGATACGCAGTATTTT.

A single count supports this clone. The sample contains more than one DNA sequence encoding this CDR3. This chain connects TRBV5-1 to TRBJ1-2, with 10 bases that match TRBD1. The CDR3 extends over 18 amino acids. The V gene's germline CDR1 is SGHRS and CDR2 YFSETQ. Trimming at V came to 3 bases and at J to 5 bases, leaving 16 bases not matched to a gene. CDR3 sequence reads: CASSSTGGQGGFLYGYTF. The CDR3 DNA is TGCGCCAGCAGCTCGACGGGAGGACAGGGGGGATTTTTGTATGGCTACACCTTC.

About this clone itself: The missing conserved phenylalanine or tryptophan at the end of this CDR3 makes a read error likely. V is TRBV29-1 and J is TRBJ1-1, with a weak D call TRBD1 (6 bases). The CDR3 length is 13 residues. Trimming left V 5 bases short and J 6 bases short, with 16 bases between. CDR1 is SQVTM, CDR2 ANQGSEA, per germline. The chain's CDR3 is CSVTQGISAEAFL. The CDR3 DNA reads TGCAGCGTTACCCAGGGGATTAGCGCTGAAGCTTTCCTT.

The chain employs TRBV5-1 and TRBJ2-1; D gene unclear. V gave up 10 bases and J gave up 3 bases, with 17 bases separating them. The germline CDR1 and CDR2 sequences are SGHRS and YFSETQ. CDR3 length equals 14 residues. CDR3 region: CAPLSPTSYNEQFF. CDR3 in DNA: TGCGCCCCCCTAAGTCCAACGAGCTACAATGAGCAGTTCTTC.

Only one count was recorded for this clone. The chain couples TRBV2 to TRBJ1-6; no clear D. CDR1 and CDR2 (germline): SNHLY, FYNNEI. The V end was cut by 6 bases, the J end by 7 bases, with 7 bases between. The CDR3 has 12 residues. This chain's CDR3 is CASRARNSPLHF. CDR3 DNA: TGTGCCAGCAGGGCGCGGAATTCACCCCTCCACTTT.

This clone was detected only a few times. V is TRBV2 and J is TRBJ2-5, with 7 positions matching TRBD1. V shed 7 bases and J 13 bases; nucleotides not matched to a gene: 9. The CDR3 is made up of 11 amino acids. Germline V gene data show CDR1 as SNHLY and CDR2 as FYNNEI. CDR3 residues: CASKRQGDVYF. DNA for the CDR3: TGTGCCAGCAAACGACAGGGCGATGTGTACTTC.

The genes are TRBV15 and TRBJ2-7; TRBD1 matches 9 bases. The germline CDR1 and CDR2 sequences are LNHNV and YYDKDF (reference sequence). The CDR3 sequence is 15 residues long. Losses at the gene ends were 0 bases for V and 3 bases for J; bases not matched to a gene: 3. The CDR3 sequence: CATSRDRDRDYEQYF. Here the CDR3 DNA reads TGTGCCACCAGCAGAGATAGGGACAGGGACTACGAGCAGTACTTC.

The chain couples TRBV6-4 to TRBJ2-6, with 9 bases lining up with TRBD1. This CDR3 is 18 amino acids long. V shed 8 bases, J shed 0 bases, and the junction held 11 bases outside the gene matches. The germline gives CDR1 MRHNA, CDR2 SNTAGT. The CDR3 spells CASGPDRGSGSGANVLTF. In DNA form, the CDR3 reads TGTGCCAGCGGGCCCGACAGGGGGTCTGGCTCTGGGGCCAACGTCCTGACTTTC.

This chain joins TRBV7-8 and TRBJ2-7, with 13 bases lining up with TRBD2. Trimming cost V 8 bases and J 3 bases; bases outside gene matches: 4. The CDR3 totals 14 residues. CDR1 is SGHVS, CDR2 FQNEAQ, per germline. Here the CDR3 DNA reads TGTGCCAGCCGACTAGCGGGGGGCAGCTACGAGCAGTACTTC. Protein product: CASRLAGGSYEQYF.

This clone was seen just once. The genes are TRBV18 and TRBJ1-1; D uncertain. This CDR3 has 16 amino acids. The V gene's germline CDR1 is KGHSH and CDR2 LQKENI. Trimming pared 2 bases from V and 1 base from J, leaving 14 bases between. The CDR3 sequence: CASSPSKGGGNTEAFF. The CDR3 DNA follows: TGTGCCAGCTCACCATCAAAGGGTGGAGGGAACACTGAAGCTTTCTTT. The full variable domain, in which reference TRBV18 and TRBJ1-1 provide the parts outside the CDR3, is NAGVMQNPRHLVRRRGQEARLRCSPMKGHSHVYWYRQLPEEGLKFMVYLQKENIIDESGMPKERFSAEFPKEGPSILRIQQVVRGDSAAYFCASSPSKGGGNTEAFFGQGTRLTVV.